This T cell receptor (beta chain) was sequenced in a study of CD4 T cells in relation to SARS-CoV-2 and coronaviruses. Notes on this clone: The antigen is unknown.

Produced via immunoSEQ multiplex PCR; TCRdb's table is partial and in-frame only. The repertoire holds roughly 30,000 clones, with around two thirds as singletons. CD4+ T cells from unexposed donors were obtained before the COVID-19 pandemic (2011-2018). Isolation of CD4+ T cells took place after around 11 days in culture. The CDR3 sequence is 15 residues long. V was pared by 5 bases and J by 0 bases, with 10 bases between. Germline lookup yields CDR1 SGHTA and CDR2 FQGNSA. V gene TRBV7-2 combines with J gene TRBJ1-4; D is unclear. This TCR was sampled from a human donor in good health. The sample comprised CD4+ T cells from PBMCs, cultured in vitro. The CDR3: CASSPTVATNEKLFF. CDR3 in DNA: TGTGCCAGCAGCCCGACGGTTGCAACTAATGAAAAACTGTTTTTT.